This T cell receptor (beta chain) is from a study of blood T cell repertoires in COVID-19. The junction had 6 bases not matched to a gene; V was cut back by 5 bases and J by 5 bases. The CDR3 sequence is 14 residues long. CDR1 and CDR2 (germline): MNHEY, SVGAGI. In the authors' workflow: Counts of nucleated cells, estimated from reference gene primer amplification, were obtained. TCRdb's table, derived via immunoSEQ multiplex PCR, lists solely in-frame clones and lacks some. Clone size and V and J calls were adopted from that table, with D and trimming inferred from the DNA. The sample lists roughly 70,000 clones; approximately 81% were seen once. This clone was recorded a few times.

The TCR comes from a woman older than 75 with active or convalescent COVID-19. V usage is TRBV6-5 and J usage is TRBJ1-2; 9 positions match TRBD1. Sequencing input: peripheral blood. In DNA form, the CDR3 reads TGTGCCAGCAGTCCCCGGGACAGGGTTTATGGCTACACCTTC. Its protein is CASSPRDRVYGYTF.